The 5 T cell receptor beta chains in this list originate from one sample, sequenced in a study of tumor-infiltrating lymphocytes in oesophageal squamous cell carcinoma. Using its own MiXCR run on the PCR reads, TCRdb lists one record per CDR3 protein. The table records around 26,000 distinct CDR3 sequences, 38% of them present only once. Material for sequencing was esophageal tumor tissue. These receptors all come from a male donor with esophageal squamous cell carcinoma.

The V and J genes are TRBV7-8 and TRBJ2-5, with no clear D. Near its end, the DNA agrees better with TRBJ2-7, so the J call may be wrong. Looked up from germline, CDR1 is SGHVS and CDR2 is FQNEAQ. CDR3 size: 13 residues. The CDR3 is CASSFDDTYEQYF. CDR3 bases: TGTGCCAGCAGCTTCGACGACACCTACGAGCAGTACTTC.

The rearrangement links TRBV6-5 to TRBJ2-5, with D possibly TRBD1 on 6 matching bases. Germline CDR1 reads MNHEY; CDR2 reads SVGAGI. Deletions cut 3 bases from V and 13 bases from J, with 21 bases between. The CDR3 is made up of 14 amino acids. CDR3 sequence (DNA): TGTGCCAGCAGTTATGGGGGCGGCACCGGGGAGCTGTACTTC. It encodes CASSYGGGTGELYF.

This clonotype was counted many times. Its ends do not fully match the called genes, so a read error is possible. The chain recombines TRBV2 with TRBJ2-5, with 12 bases that match TRBD1. From germline, CDR1 is SNHLY and CDR2 FYNNEI. The CDR3 is 15 amino acids. CDR3 coding DNA: TGTGCCAGCGGGGGACAGGGGGCCTCCAATTCACCCCTCCACTTC. It translates to CASGGQGASNSPLHF.

With respect to this clonotype: Germline is not matched at one junction end, which may reflect a read error. The J gene is TRBJ2-4, the V gene TRBV4-2; 7 bases line up with TRBD1. The germline CDR1 and CDR2 sequences are LGHNA and YNFKEQ. This CDR3 is 15 amino acids long. The CDR3 nucleotides are TGTGCCAGCAGCGACGAGACAGGGTTTAATTCACCCCTCCACTTC. Translated: CASSDETGFNSPLHF.

The rearrangement joins TRBV7-2 to TRBJ2-5; 7 bases line up with TRBD2. The germline gives CDR1 SGHTA, CDR2 FQGNSA. The CDR3 consists of 16 residues. Trimming cost V 0 bases and J 7 bases; bases outside gene matches: 11. CDR3 amino acids: CASSLAPGTGLGTQYF. CDR3 nucleotides: TGTGCCAGCAGCTTAGCCCCCGGGACTGGACTAGGGACCCAGTACTTC.